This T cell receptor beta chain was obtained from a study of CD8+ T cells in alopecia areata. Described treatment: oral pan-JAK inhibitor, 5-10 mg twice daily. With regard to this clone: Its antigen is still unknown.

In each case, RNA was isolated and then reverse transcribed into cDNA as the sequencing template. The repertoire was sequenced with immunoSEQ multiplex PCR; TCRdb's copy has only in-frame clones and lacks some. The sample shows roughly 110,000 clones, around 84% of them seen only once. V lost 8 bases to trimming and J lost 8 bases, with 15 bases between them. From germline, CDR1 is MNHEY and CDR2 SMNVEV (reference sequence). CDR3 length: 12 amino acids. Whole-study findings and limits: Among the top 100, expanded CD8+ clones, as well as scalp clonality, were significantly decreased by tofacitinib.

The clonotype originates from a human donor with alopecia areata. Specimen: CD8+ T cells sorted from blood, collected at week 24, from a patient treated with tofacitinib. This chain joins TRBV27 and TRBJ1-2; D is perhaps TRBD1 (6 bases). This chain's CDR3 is CASGAGAGGYTF. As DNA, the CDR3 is TGTGCCAGCGGGGCAGGGGCAGGGGGCTACACCTTC.